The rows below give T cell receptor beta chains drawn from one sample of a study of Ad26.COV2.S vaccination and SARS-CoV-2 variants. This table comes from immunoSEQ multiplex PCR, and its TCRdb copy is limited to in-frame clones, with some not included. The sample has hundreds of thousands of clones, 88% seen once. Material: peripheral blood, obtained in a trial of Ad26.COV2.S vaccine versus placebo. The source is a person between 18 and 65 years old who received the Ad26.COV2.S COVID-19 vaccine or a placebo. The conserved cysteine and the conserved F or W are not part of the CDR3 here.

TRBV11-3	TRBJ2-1	ASSARGQGQGNEQF
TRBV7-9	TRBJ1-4	ASSQTGGTTEKLF
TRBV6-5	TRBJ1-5	ASSYSFGEGTQPQH
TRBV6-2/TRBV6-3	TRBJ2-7	ASSTRDSVSYEQY
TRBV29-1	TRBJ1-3	SVGQVAGNTIY
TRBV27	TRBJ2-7	ASSLGRTLGTYEQY
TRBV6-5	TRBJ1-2	ASSLTRNYGYT
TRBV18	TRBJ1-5	ASSPRRSGGNQPQH
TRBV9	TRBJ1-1	ASSVGGVPAEAF
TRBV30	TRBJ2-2	AWSEAGELF
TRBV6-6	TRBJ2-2	ASSYSNSGELF
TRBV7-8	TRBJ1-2	ASSLQGATDYGYT
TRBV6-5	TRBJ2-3	ASDRHTTTDTQY
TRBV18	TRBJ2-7	ASSPLAFFEGTSYEQY
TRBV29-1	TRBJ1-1	STWTGWNTEAF
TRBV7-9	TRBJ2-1	ASSGTGLAGAASYNEQF
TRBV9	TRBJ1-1	ASSGVGQGLTEAF
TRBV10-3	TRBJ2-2	AISENTGELF
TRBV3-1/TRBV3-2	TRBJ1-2	ASSLTGGAYYGYT
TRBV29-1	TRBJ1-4	SVESLDSKLI
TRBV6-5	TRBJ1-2	ASRYPNYGYT
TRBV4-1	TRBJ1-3	ASSQDLGNRLYGNTIY
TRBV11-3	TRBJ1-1	ASSLEPNTEAF
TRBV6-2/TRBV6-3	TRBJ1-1	ASSRSNTEAF
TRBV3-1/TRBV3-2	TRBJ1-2	ASSQGDWRRGYT
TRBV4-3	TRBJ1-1	ASSQDFTGSTEAF
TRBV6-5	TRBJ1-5	ASSPGQGNQPQH
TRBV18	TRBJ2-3	ASSPGGTDTQY
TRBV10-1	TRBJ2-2	ASSEKTSGRGKSGELF
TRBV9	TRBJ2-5	ASSVATSGSETQY
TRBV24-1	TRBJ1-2	ATSDSALNYGYT
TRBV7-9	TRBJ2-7	ASSLVPYEQY
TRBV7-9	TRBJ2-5	ASSRSGSGETQY
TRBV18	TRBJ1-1	ASSPLINRDRNTEAF
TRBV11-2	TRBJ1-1	ASSRSSAPTRTEAF
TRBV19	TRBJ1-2	ASSTLRGGGYT
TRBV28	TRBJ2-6	ASRHQAGQFFSGANVLT
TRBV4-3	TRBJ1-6	ASSQGQENSPLH
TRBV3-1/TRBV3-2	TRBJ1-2	ASSQGVQGLGYT
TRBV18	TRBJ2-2	ASSPVHRGTGELF
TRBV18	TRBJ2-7	ASSPQGTISYEQY
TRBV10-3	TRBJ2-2	AISRDRANTGELF
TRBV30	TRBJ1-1	AWSYYRGETEAF
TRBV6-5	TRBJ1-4	ASDTYWGREKLF
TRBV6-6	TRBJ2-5	ASSPGETQY
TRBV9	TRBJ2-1	ASSEDVFGGQF
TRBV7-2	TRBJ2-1	ASSRDRDSSYNEQF
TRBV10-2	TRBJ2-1	ASSPGTSMVYSYNEQF
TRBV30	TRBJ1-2	AWSVRQEGRYGYT
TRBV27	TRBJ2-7	ASSLLFWTEPYEQY
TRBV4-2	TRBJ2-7	ASSQEASGSYEQY
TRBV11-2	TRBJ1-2	ASRFWENYGYT
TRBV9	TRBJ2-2	ASSVTSGNTGELF
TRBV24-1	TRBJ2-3	ATSEGHRDTQY
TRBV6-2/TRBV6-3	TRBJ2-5	ASSSDEKETQY
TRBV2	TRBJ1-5	ASRTGLSNQPQH
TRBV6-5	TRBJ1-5	ASSYGQGRSQPQH